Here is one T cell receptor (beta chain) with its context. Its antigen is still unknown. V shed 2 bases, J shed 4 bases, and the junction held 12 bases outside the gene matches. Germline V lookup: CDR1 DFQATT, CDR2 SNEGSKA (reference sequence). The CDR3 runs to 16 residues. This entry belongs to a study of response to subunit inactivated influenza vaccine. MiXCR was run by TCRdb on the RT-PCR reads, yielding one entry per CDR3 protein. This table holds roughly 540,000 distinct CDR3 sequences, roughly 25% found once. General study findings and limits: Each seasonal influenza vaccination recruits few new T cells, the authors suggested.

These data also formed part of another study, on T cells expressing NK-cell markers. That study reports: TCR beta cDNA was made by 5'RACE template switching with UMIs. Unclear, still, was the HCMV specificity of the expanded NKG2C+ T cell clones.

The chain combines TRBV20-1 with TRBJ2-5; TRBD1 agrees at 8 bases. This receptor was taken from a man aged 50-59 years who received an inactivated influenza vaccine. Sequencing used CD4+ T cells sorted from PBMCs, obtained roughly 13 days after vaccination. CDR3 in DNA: TGCAGTGCTAGACCTTGGACAGGGCCTAGGGCAGAGACCCAGTACTTC. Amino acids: CSARPWTGPRAETQYF.